These 23 T cell receptor beta chains share one sample of origin, sequenced in a study of cytomegalovirus exposure and HLA in healthy donors. The PCR ran on 60 Vbeta and 13 Jbeta primers. Using immunoSEQ multiplex PCR, the repertoire was profiled, and TCRdb retains in-frame clones only, with some absent. The data contain approximately 210,000 clones, roughly 85% of them singletons. The sample consisted of PBMCs. Source of these receptors: a male donor in good health and CMV-seronegative.

V is TRBV9 and J is TRBJ2-2, with a possible D match to TRBD1 (5 bases). The CDR3 has 14 residues. V was pared by 0 bases and J by 6 bases, with 9 bases between. CDR1 and CDR2 from the germline V gene are SGDLS and YYNGEE. CDR3 region: CASSVEGISGELFF. The CDR3 region has the DNA TGTGCCAGCAGCGTAGAGGGGATCTCCGGGGAGCTGTTTTTT.

This clone was counted a few times. The chain joins TRBV6-1 to TRBJ2-5; D may be TRBD2 (6 bases). CDR1 MNHNS and CDR2 SASEGT come from the germline V gene. This CDR3 region has 11 residues. V lost 6 bases and J lost 5, with 7 bases in between. CDR3 bases: TGTGCCAGCAGCCTAGCGGAGACCCAGTACTTC. Its protein is CASSLAETQYF.

The chain has TRBV5-6 and TRBJ2-5, with D perhaps TRBD2 (5 bases). The end of the DNA aligns better with TRBJ2-7, so the J call may be wrong. The CDR3 has 14 residues. Germline lookup yields CDR1 SGHDT and CDR2 YYEEEE. Written as DNA, the CDR3 is TGTGCCAGCAGCTTGGCCAGGAGGCCCTACGAGCAGTACTTC. Residues: CASSLARRPYEQYF.

The J gene is TRBJ2-7, the V gene TRBV7-9; 11 bases fit TRBD2. This CDR3 is 18 amino acids long. V lost 5 bases and J lost 2; bases outside the gene matches: 14. Germline V CDR1 and CDR2: SEHNR, FQNEAQ (reference sequence). The CDR3 loop is CASSRVLAGVLSTYEQYF. The CDR3 DNA reads as TGTGCCAGCAGCCGGGTACTAGCGGGGGTTCTTTCGACCTACGAGCAGTACTTC.

The gene calls are TRBV29-1 and TRBJ1-2; a weak D match, TRBD1 (6 bases). Trimming removed 1 base from V and 4 bases from J, with 13 bases in between. The germline CDR1 and CDR2 sequences are SQVTM and ANQGSEA. CDR3 length: 14 amino acids. The CDR3 sequence is CSVEGTEFFYGYTF. The CDR3 region has the DNA TGCAGCGTTGAAGGGACAGAATTCTTCTATGGCTACACCTTC.

This clone has just a few counts. The CDR3 coding sequence is TGTGCCAGCAGCCTTTGGACAGGGAAAGAGACCCAGTACTTC. Its protein product is CASSLWTGKETQYF. The chain joins TRBV5-6 to TRBJ2-5; 8 positions match TRBD1. This CDR3 spans 14 amino acids. Germline V gene lookup returns CDR1 SGHDT and CDR2 YYEEEE. V dropped 4 bases and J dropped 3; count of bases not matched to a gene: 5.

This rearrangement joins TRBV19 to TRBJ2-6; TRBD1 might be the D (6 bases). The germline V and J ends were trimmed by 10 bases and 4 bases, with 20 bases remaining between them. Germline V gene sequence: CDR1 LNHDA, CDR2 SQIVND (reference sequence). CDR3 length equals 16 residues. CDR3 in DNA: TGTGCCACCTCACAGGGTAGTCTACGAGGGGCCAACGTCCTGACTTTC. Translating gives CATSQGSLRGANVLTF.

The rearrangement uses TRBV5-1 and TRBJ1-6; weak D call: TRBD1 (6 bases). Germline V CDR1 and CDR2: SGHRS, YFSETQ. The CDR3 totals 15 residues. Trimming removed 4 bases at V and 9 bases at J, with 17 bases between. This chain's CDR3 is CASSPTQGLGSPLHF. The CDR3 DNA is TGCGCCAGCAGCCCGACACAGGGATTGGGTTCACCCCTCCACTTT.

The chain joins TRBV29-1 to TRBJ1-2; no clear D. Trimming shortened V by 0 bases and J by 0 bases, and 8 bases separated the two germline ends. The CDR3 is made up of 14 amino acids. The germline V gene encodes CDR1 SQVTM and CDR2 ANQGSEA. CDR3 amino acids: CSVEEEVANYGYTF. CDR3 nucleotide sequence: TGCAGCGTTGAAGAAGAGGTAGCTAACTATGGCTACACCTTC.

The chain is built from TRBV6-5 and TRBJ2-7; 11 bases agree with TRBD2. Germline values: CDR1 MNHEY, CDR2 SVGAGI. This CDR3 contains 14 residues. Trimming cost V 2 bases and J 3 bases; bases outside gene matches: 0. The CDR3 nucleotides are TGTGCCAGCAGTTACGGGACTAGCGGCTACGAGCAGTACTTC. Translating it yields CASSYGTSGYEQYF.

The genes are TRBV10-3 and TRBJ2-7; 13 bases line up with TRBD2. J lost 4 bases, V lost 3 bases, and 6 bases had no gene match. Looked up from germline, CDR1 is ENHRY and CDR2 is SYGVKD. This CDR3 contains 16 residues. This CDR3 reads CAISDPGLAGKYEQYF. The CDR3 bases are TGTGCCATCAGTGACCCGGGACTAGCGGGAAAATACGAGCAGTACTTC.

The chain carries TRBV5-7 and TRBJ2-7; 10 nucleotides align to TRBD1. Being an ORF, TRBV5-7 has a function that is uncertain. The junction had 4 bases not matched to a gene; V was cut back by 2 bases and J by 5 bases. This CDR3 comprises 14 residues. The CDR3: CASSFRDRGHEQYF. CDR3 in DNA: TGTGCCAGCAGCTTCCGGGACAGGGGACACGAGCAGTACTTC.

The rearrangement joins TRBV7-2 to TRBJ2-7; D ambiguous. Germline V gives CDR1 SGHTA, CDR2 FQGNSA. The CDR3 is made up of 15 amino acids. Trimming removed 5 bases at V and 0 bases at J, with 14 bases between. CDR3: CASSPQFTSSYEQYF. CDR3 coding DNA: TGTGCCAGCAGCCCCCAGTTCACCTCCTCCTACGAGCAGTACTTC. Based on the CDR3 plus reference TRBV7-2 and TRBJ2-7, the full variable domain is GAGVSQSPSNKVTEKGKDVELRCDPISGHTALYWYRQSLGQGLEFLIYFQGNSAPDKSGLPSDRFSAERTGGSVSTLTIQRTQQEDSAVYLCASSPQFTSSYEQYFGPGTRLTVT.

This clone was observed a few times. The chain joins TRBV6-5 to TRBJ1-1; unclear D gene. The CDR3 length is 10 residues. Trimming took 7 bases from V and 8 from J, leaving 8 bases between them. Germline V gene sequence: CDR1 MNHEY, CDR2 SVGAGI. The CDR3 reads CASTDGEAFF. The CDR3 DNA is TGTGCCAGCACCGACGGGGAAGCTTTCTTT.

V gene TRBV15 combines with J gene TRBJ2-3, with 9 bases matching TRBD1. CDR1 is LNHNV and CDR2 is YYDKDF in the germline V gene (reference sequence). The CDR3 contains 13 residues. V gave up 6 bases and J gave up 3 bases; unmatched junction bases: 1. DNA of the CDR3: TGTGCCACCAGGGGGACAGGGACAGATACGCAGTATTTT. Amino acids: CATRGTGTDTQYF.

The chain uses TRBV29-1 and TRBJ2-7, with 8 bases aligning to TRBD1. The CDR3 is 15 amino acids. Germline CDR1 SQVTM, CDR2 ANQGSEA. Trimming removed 2 bases from V and 0 bases from J; junction bases left unmatched: 6. CDR3 DNA: TGCAGCGTTGAAACTGGCGACAGGGGCTCCTACGAGCAGTACTTC. It yields the protein CSVETGDRGSYEQYF.

Remarks on this clone: This CDR3 is also generated by other DNA sequences in the sample. This chain uses TRBV5-1 with TRBJ1-1, with D possibly TRBD1 on 5 matching bases. The V end lost 2 bases, the J end lost 0 bases, and 8 bases lay between the germline ends. The length of the CDR3 is 14 residues. Germline V gene lookup returns CDR1 SGHRS and CDR2 YFSETQ. The CDR3 is CASSLDRMNTEAFF. The CDR3 DNA follows: TGCGCCAGCAGCTTAGACAGAATGAACACTGAAGCTTTCTTT.

The rearrangement uses TRBV15 and TRBJ1-2; no clear D. CDR1 LNHNV and CDR2 YYDKDF come from the germline V gene (reference sequence). The germline V and J ends were trimmed by 8 bases and 8 bases, with 15 bases remaining between them. This CDR3 has 12 residues. CDR3 bases: TGTGCCACCGCTTCGGGGTACGGAGGCTACACCTTC. This translates into CATASGYGGYTF. Using reference TRBV15 and TRBJ1-2 for the parts outside the CDR3, the full variable domain is DAMVIQNPRYQVTQFGKPVTLSCSQTLNHNVMYWYQQKSSQAPKLLFHYYDKDFNNEADTPDNFQSRRPNTSFCFLDIRSPGLGDTAMYLCATASGYGGYTFGSGTRLTVV.

The chain employs TRBV6-5 and TRBJ2-7; weak D call: TRBD2 (6 bases). CDR3 length: 13 amino acids. The germline V gene encodes CDR1 MNHEY and CDR2 SVGAGI. The germline V and J ends were trimmed by 5 bases and 1 base, with 9 bases remaining between them. This chain's CDR3 is CASSARGSYEQYF. The CDR3 nucleotides read TGTGCCAGCAGTGCCCGGGGGTCCTACGAGCAGTACTTC.

V gene TRBV10-3 combines with J gene TRBJ2-3; 10 positions agree with TRBD2. V was pared by 3 bases and J by 2 bases, with 5 bases of the junction left unmatched. Germline CDR1 is ENHRY and CDR2 is SYGVKD. The CDR3 spans 16 residues. Here the CDR3 reads CAISEGAGGFTDTQYF. The CDR3 nucleotides are TGTGCCATCAGTGAAGGAGCGGGGGGGTTCACAGATACGCAGTATTTT.

This clone was seen only a few times. CDR3: CASRPPGGAEQYF. For the CDR3, the DNA is TGTGCCAGCAGACCCCCAGGGGGCGCCGAGCAGTACTTC. The gene calls are TRBV28 and TRBJ2-7, with 8 bases fitting TRBD1. The V segment lost 6 bases and the J segment 6 bases; nucleotides outside the gene matches: 7. The germline gives CDR1 MDHEN, CDR2 SYDVKM. The CDR3 covers 13 residues.

The CDR3 DNA follows: TGTGCCAGTAGTATAGTACAGGGATCCTACGAGCAGTACTTC. Translating gives CASSIVQGSYEQYF. V and J are TRBV19 and TRBJ2-7; maybe TRBD1 (6 bases). The CDR3 spans 14 residues. V lost 1 base and J 1 base, leaving 8 bases between the germline ends. Germline V gene data show CDR1 as LNHDA and CDR2 as SQIVND (reference sequence).

This clone was found a few times. The chain joins TRBV28 to TRBJ2-7, with 10 bases aligning to TRBD1. V gave up 6 bases and J gave up 5 bases; unmatched junction bases: 7. The CDR3 sequence is 14 residues long. CDR1 and CDR2 (germline): MDHEN, SYDVKM. The CDR3 sequence: CASRLTGGMHEQYF. The CDR3 coding sequence is TGTGCCAGCAGATTGACAGGGGGCATGCACGAGCAGTACTTC.